The clone carrying this T cell receptor beta chain was observed at least ten times. Its antigen is as yet unknown. The V gene end was trimmed by 5 bases and the J gene end by 1 base; junction bases not matched to a gene: 6. CDR1 SGHVS and CDR2 FQNEAQ come from the germline V gene. There are 15 residues in the CDR3. These data come from a study of T cell repertoires in cytomegalovirus infection. Study-wide context: Signatures in public TCR beta sequences pointed to both CMV infection and matching HLA type. Findings and limits, study-wide: Dominant in the ex vivo response were TCR beta clonotypes restricted by HLA-C and specific for CMV. Of the TCR beta families, the public ones yielded a cumulative frequency that identified carriers of CMV plus the relevant HLA.

TCRdb reprocessed the reads with MiXCR, giving one entry per CDR3 protein. Found here are nearly 450,000 distinct CDR3 sequences, under 40% of them singletons; the top ten hold roughly 13%. J is TRBJ2-7 and V is TRBV7-8; TRBD1 aligns across 9 bases. This TCR derives from a human donor in good health (CMV status not recorded). Some clones in this sample may be carry-over from other donors' samples. Sequencing used PBMCs. The CDR3 loop reads CASSARTGVSYEQYF. The DNA of the CDR3 is TGTGCCAGCAGCGCCCGGACAGGGGTTTCCTACGAGCAGTACTTC. The whole variable domain, remainder taken from reference TRBV7-8 and TRBJ2-7, is GAGVSQSPRYKVAKRGQDVALRCDPISGHVSLFWYQQALGQGPEFLTYFQNEAQLDKSGLPSDRFFAERPEGSVSTLKIQRTQQEDSAVYLCASSARTGVSYEQYFGPGTRLTVT.